Listed below are T cell receptor beta chains from one sample, sequenced in a study of PD-1 blockade in mismatch repair-deficient tumors. The method was immunoSEQ multiplex PCR; TCRdb's version includes in-frame clones alone and lacks a portion of them. This sample has some 66,000 clones, with 88% found just once. Sequencing used peripheral blood, obtained 52 weeks after starting pembrolizumab. All receptors come from an adult with mismatch repair-deficient cancer. CDR3s include the opening cysteine and the closing phenylalanine or tryptophan. The order of the fields is D gene, J gene, V gene, clone size, CDR3 protein, CDR3 DNA. A D gene is named only where the DNA matches it firmly. Clone size is given for some rows only: seen once, a few or many times, or a class if the clone is expanded.

>-|TRBJ2-3|TRBV15|-
CATSTRGDTQYF
TGTGCCACCAGTACCCGTGGGGATACGCAGTATTTT
>-|TRBJ2-7|TRBV13|-
CASSPGPGTYEQYF
TGTGCCAGCAGCCCTGGTCCGGGAACCTACGAGCAGTACTTC
>TRBD1|TRBJ2-3|TRBV5-4|-
CASSGQGAIADTQYF
TGTGCCAGCAGTGGACAGGGGGCTATCGCAGATACGCAGTATTTT
>-|TRBJ2-3|TRBV4-3|-
CASSQGFTGSTDTQYF
TGCGCCAGCAGCCAAGGATTCACAGGGTCAACAGATACGCAGTATTTT
>TRBD2|TRBJ2-5|TRBV5-4|once
CASSLTSGRRGQETQYF
TGTGCCAGCAGCTTGACTAGCGGGAGGAGGGGCCAAGAGACCCAGTACTTC
>TRBD1|TRBJ1-5|TRBV30|-
CAWSRDSFNQPQHF
TGTGCCTGGAGCCGGGACAGCTTCAATCAGCCCCAGCATTTT
>TRBD1|TRBJ1-2|TRBV11-2|medium-sized
CASSPGTAINYGYTF
TGTGCCAGCAGCCCGGGGACAGCCATTAACTATGGCTACACCTTC
>-|TRBJ1-1|TRBV5-1|-
CASSLAPEVTEAFF
TGCGCCAGCAGCTTGGCCCCGGAGGTCACTGAAGCTTTCTTT
>-|TRBJ2-6|TRBV5-4|-
CASSRIGASSGANVLTF
TGTGCCAGCAGTCGAATAGGGGCGAGCTCTGGGGCCAACGTCCTGACTTTC
>-|TRBJ1-2|TRBV12-5|-
CASGLAGTYGYTF
TGTGCTAGTGGTTTGGCGGGTACCTATGGCTACACCTTC
>-|TRBJ2-7|TRBV18|few
CASGDRDEQYF
TGTGCCAGCGGCGACAGAGACGAGCAGTACTTC
>TRBD1|TRBJ1-1|TRBV6-1|-
CASKRTGLTEAFF
TGTGCCAGTAAGCGGACAGGGTTGACTGAAGCTTTCTTT
>-|TRBJ2-1|TRBV2|-
CASSEGPSAYNEQFF
TGTGCCAGCAGTGAAGGGCCTAGCGCTTACAATGAGCAGTTCTTC
>TRBD1|TRBJ2-5|TRBV28|-
CASSPVGTALQETQYF
TGTGCCAGCAGTCCGGTCGGGACAGCACTCCAAGAGACCCAGTACTTC
>-|TRBJ2-3|TRBV2|-
CASYSGHADTQYF
TGTGCCAGCTATTCGGGACACGCAGATACGCAGTATTTT
>TRBD2|TRBJ2-1|TRBV9|-
CASSPGLASYNEQFF
TGTGCCAGCAGCCCGGGACTAGCGTCCTACAATGAGCAGTTCTTC
>-|TRBJ2-7|TRBV11-3|few
CASSPSPGGTYEQYF
TGTGCCAGCAGCCCATCTCCAGGGGGGACCTACGAGCAGTACTTC
>-|TRBJ2-7|TRBV7-9|-
CASSLTRDGSYEQYF
TGTGCCAGCAGCTTGACCCGGGACGGCTCCTACGAGCAGTACTTC
>-|TRBJ2-5|TRBV30|-
CAWSLGGETQYF
TGTGCCTGGAGTTTAGGGGGTGAGACCCAGTACTTC
>-|TRBJ2-7|TRBV4-2|once
CASSQAAKVAGRSYEQYF
TGTGCCAGCAGCCAAGCAGCCAAAGTAGCAGGCCGCTCCTACGAGCAGTACTTC
>TRBD2|TRBJ2-1|TRBV4-1|-
CASSLHYIGLAGSNEQFF
TGCGCCAGCAGCCTCCACTACATCGGACTAGCGGGTAGCAATGAGCAGTTCTTC
>TRBD2|TRBJ2-7|TRBV29-1|-
CSVESAGGYEQYF
TGCAGCGTTGAATCCGCGGGAGGCTACGAGCAGTACTTC
>-|TRBJ1-5|TRBV7-9|-
CASSLGLGPNQPQHF
TGTGCCAGCAGCTTAGGTCTCGGTCCCAATCAGCCCCAGCATTTT
>-|TRBJ2-7|TRBV5-6|-
CASSFIGRGVYEQYF
TGTGCCAGCAGCTTTATCGGGAGAGGGGTCTACGAGCAGTACTTC
>-|TRBJ1-2|TRBV19|-
CASSMGFNYGYTF
TGTGCCAGTAGTATGGGTTTTAACTATGGCTACACCTTC
>TRBD2|TRBJ2-2|TRBV11-3|-
CASSLGAQALAGVTGELFF
TGTGCCAGCAGCTTAGGGGCCCAAGCACTAGCGGGGGTCACCGGGGAGCTGTTTTTT
>-|TRBJ2-7|TRBV28|-
CASSPQGLEQYF
TGTGCCAGCAGTCCCCAGGGACTCGAGCAGTACTTC
>-|TRBJ1-4|TRBV27|once
CASSFLDSRNEKLFF
TGTGCCAGCAGTTTTCTCGACAGTCGTAATGAAAAACTGTTTTTT
>-|TRBJ2-6|TRBV5-1|-
CASSPGLGANVLTF
TGCGCCAGCAGCCCAGGGTTAGGGGCCAACGTCCTGACTTTC
>-|TRBJ1-4|TRBV4-1|-
CASSQASVRGEKLFF
TGCGCCAGCAGCCAAGCATCCGTGAGAGGTGAAAAACTGTTTTTT
>-|TRBJ2-1|TRBV11-3|-
CASSLEVGVTEQFF
TGTGCCAGCAGCTTAGAAGTGGGAGTGACTGAGCAGTTCTTC
>TRBD1|TRBJ2-2|TRBV11-3|-
CASSFVDRGTGELFF
TGTGCCAGCAGCTTCGTCGACAGGGGCACCGGGGAGCTGTTTTTT
>TRBD2|TRBJ2-2|TRBV5-1|-
CASSRGLAGEFDGELFF
TGCGCCAGCAGCCGAGGACTAGCGGGAGAATTTGACGGGGAGCTGTTTTTT
>TRBD1|TRBJ2-7|TRBV10-3|-
CATRGTGVVAGYEQYF
TGTGCCACCAGGGGGACAGGGGTGGTAGCGGGCTACGAGCAGTACTTC
>TRBD1|TRBJ1-2|TRBV19|-
CASSVWDRLFPGYTF
TGTGCCAGTAGTGTCTGGGACAGGCTTTTTCCTGGCTACACCTTC
>-|TRBJ2-2|TRBV6-1|-
CASSEAAGWVTGELFF
TGTGCCAGCAGTGAAGCGGCAGGGTGGGTAACCGGGGAGCTGTTTTTT
>TRBD1|TRBJ2-3|TRBV5-8|-
CASSSDRGRTDTQYF
TGTGCCAGCAGCTCGGACAGGGGGCGGACAGATACGCAGTATTTT